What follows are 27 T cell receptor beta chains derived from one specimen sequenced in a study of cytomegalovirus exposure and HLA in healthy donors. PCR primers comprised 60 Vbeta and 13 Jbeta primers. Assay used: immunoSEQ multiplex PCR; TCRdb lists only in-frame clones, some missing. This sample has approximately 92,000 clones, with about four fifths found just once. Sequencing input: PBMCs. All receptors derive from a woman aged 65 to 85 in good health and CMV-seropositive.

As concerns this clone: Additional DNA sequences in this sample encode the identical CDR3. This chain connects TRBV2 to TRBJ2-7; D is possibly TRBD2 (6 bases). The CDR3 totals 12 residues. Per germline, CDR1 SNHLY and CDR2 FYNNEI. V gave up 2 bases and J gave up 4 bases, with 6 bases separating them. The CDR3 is CASSERGYEQYF. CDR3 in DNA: TGTGCCAGCAGTGAACGGGGGTACGAGCAGTACTTC.

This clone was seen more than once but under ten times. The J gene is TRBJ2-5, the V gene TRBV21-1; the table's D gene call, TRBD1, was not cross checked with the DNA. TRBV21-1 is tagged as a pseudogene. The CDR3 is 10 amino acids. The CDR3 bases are TGTGCCGGGCCTCGGAAGACCCAGTACTTC. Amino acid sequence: CAGPRKTQYF.

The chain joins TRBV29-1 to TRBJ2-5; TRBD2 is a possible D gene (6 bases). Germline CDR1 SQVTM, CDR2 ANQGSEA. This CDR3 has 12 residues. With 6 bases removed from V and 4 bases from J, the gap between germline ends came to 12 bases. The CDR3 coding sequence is TGCAGCGTGATGGGAGGACGAGAGACCCAGTACTTC. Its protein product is CSVMGGRETQYF.

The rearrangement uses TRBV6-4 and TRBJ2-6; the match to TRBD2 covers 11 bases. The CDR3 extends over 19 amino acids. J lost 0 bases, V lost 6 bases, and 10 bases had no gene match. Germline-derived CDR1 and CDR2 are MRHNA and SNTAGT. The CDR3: CASSPQGTSGNSGANVLTF. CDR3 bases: TGTGCCAGCAGCCCACAAGGGACTAGCGGAAACTCTGGGGCCAACGTCCTGACTTTC.

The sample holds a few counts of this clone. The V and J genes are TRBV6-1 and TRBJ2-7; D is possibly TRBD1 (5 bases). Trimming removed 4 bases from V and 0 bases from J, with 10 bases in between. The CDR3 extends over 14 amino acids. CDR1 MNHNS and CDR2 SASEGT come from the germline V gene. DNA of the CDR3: TGTGCCAGCAGTGCAACAGGTAGCTCCTACGAGCAGTACTTC. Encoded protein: CASSATGSSYEQYF.

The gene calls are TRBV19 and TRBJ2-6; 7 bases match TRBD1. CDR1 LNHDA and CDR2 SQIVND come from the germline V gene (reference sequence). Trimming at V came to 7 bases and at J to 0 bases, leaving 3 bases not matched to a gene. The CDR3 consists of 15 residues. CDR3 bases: TGTGCCAGTATGACAGGGTTCTCTGGGGCCAACGTCCTGACTTTC. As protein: CASMTGFSGANVLTF.

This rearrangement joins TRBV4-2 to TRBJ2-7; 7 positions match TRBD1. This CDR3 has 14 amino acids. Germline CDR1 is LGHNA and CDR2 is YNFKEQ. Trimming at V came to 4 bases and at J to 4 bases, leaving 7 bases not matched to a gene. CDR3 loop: CASSRPGTAYEQYF. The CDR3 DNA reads TGTGCCAGCAGCCGGCCTGGGACAGCTTACGAGCAGTACTTC.

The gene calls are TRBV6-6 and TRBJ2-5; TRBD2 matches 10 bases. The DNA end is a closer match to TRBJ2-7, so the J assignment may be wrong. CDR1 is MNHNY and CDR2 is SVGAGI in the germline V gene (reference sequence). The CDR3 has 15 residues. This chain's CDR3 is CASRLQREGTYEQYF. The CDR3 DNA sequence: TGTGCCAGCAGACTCCAGCGGGAGGGGACCTACGAGCAGTACTTC.

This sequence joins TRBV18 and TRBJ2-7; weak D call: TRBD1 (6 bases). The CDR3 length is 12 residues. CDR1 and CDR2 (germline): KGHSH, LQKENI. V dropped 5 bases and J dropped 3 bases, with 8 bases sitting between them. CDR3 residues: CASSKDSYEQYF. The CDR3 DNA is TGTGCCAGCTCAAAGGACAGCTACGAGCAGTACTTC. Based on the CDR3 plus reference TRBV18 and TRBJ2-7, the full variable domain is NAGVMQNPRHLVRRRGQEARLRCSPMKGHSHVYWYRQLPEEGLKFMVYLQKENIIDESGMPKERFSAEFPKEGPSILRIQQVVRGDSAAYFCASSKDSYEQYFGPGTRLTVT.

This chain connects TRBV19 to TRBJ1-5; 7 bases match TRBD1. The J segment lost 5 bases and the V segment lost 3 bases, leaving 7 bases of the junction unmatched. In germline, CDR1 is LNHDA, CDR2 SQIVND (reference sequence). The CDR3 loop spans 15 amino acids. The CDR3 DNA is TGTGCCAGTAGTATGAAGGGACAGCCCTATCAGCCCCAGCATTTT. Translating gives CASSMKGQPYQPQHF.

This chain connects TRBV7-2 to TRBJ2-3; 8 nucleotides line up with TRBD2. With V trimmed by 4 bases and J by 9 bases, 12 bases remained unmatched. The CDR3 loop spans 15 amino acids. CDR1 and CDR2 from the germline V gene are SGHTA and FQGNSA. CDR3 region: CASSWGTAGGGTQYF. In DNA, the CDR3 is TGTGCCAGCAGCTGGGGGACTGCCGGCGGGGGGACGCAGTATTTT.

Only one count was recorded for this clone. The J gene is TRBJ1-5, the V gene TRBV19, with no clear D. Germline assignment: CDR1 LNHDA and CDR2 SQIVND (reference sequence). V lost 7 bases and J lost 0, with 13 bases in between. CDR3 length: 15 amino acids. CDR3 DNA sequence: TGTGCCAGTATTCCAGGCCCCTTTAGCAATCAGCCCCAGCATTTT. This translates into CASIPGPFSNQPQHF.

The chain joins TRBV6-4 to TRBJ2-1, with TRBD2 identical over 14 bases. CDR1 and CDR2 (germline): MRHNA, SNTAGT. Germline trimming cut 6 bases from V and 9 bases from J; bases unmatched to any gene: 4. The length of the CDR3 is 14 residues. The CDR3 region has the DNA TGTGCCAGCAGAGGACTAGCGGGAGGAGGTGAGCAGTTCTTC. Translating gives CASRGLAGGGEQFF.

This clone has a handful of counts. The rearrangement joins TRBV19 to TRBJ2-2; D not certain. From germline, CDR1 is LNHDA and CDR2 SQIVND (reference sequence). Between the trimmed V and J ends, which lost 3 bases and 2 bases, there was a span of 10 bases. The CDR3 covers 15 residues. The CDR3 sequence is CASSINPRNTGELFF. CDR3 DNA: TGTGCCAGTAGTATCAACCCGCGAAACACCGGGGAGCTGTTTTTT.

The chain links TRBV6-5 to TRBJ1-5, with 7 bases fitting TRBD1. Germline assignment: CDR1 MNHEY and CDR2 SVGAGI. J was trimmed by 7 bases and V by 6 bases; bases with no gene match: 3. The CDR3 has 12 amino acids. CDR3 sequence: CASSQGGQPQHF. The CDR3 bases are TGTGCCAGCAGCCAGGGGGGCCAGCCCCAGCATTTT.

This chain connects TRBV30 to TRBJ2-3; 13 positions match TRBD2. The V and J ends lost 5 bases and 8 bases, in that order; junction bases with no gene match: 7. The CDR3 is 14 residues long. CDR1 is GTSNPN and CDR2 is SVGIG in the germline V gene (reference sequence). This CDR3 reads CAWGLAGVGGTQYF. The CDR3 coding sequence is TGTGCCTGGGGACTAGCGGGAGTGGGTGGTACGCAGTATTTT.

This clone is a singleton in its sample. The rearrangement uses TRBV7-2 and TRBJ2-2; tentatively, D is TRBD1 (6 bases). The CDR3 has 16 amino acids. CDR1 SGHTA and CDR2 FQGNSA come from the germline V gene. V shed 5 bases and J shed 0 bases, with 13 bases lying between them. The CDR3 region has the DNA TGTGCCAGCAGCCCAGGGACAAATGCGAACACCGGGGAGCTGTTTTTT. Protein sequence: CASSPGTNANTGELFF.

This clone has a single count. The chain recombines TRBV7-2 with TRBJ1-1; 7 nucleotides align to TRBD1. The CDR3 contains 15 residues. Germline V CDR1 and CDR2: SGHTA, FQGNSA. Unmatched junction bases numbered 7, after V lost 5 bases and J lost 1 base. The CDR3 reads CASSQQGTQNTEAFF. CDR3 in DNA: TGTGCCAGCAGCCAACAGGGGACCCAGAACACTGAAGCTTTCTTT. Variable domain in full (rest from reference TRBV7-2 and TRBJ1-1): GAGVSQSPSNKVTEKGKDVELRCDPISGHTALYWYRQSLGQGLEFLIYFQGNSAPDKSGLPSDRFSAERTGGSVSTLTIQRTQQEDSAVYLCASSQQGTQNTEAFFGQGTRLTVV.

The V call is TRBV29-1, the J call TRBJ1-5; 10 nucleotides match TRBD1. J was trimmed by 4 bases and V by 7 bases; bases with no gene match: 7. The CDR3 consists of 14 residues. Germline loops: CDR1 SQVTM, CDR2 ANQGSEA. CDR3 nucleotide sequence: TGCAGCGCCTCCGGGACAGGGGCAAATCAGCCCCAGCATTTT. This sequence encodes CSASGTGANQPQHF. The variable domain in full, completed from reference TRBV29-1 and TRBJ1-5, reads SAVISQKPSRDICQRGTSLTIQCQVDSQVTMMFWYRQQPGQSLTLIATANQGSEATYESGFVIDKFPISRPNLTFSTLTVSNMSPEDSSIYLCSASGTGANQPQHFGDGTRLSIL.

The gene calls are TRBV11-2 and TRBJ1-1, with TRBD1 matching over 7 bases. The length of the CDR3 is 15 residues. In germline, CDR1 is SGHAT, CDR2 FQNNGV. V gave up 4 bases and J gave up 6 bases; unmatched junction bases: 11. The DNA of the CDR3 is TGTGCCAGCAGCTCCCTCAGGGGGAAACCCGCTGAAGCTTTCTTT. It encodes CASSSLRGKPAEAFF.

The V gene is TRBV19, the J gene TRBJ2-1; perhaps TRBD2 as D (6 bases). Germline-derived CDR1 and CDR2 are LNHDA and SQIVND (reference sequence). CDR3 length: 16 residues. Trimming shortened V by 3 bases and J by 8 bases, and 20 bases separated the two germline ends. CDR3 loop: CASSMGEAKGEDEQFF. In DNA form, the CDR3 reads TGTGCCAGTAGTATGGGGGAGGCCAAAGGTGAGGATGAGCAGTTCTTC.

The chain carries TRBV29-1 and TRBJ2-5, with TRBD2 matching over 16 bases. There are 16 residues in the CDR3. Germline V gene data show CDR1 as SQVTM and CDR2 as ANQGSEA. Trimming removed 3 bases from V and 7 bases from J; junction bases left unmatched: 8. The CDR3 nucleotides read TGCAGCGTTGACGGGACTAGCGGGAGGGCCACAGGGACCCAGTACTTC. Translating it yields CSVDGTSGRATGTQYF.

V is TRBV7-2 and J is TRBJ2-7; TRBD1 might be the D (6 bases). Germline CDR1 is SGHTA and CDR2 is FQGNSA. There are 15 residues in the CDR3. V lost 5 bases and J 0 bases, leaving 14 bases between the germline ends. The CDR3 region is CASSPGQTSSYEQYF. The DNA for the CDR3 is TGTGCCAGCAGCCCCGGACAGACGAGCTCCTACGAGCAGTACTTC.

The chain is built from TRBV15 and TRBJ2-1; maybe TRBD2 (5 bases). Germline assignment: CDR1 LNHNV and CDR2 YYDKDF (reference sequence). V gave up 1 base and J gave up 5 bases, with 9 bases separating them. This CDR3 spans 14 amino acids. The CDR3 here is CATSRGRGNNEQFF. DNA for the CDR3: TGTGCCACCAGCAGAGGACGAGGGAACAATGAGCAGTTCTTC.

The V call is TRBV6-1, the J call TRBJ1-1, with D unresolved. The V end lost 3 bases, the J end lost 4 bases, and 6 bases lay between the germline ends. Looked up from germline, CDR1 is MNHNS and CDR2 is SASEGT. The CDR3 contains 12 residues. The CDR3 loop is CASSETRTEAFF. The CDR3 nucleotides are TGTGCCAGCAGTGAGACACGCACTGAAGCTTTCTTT.

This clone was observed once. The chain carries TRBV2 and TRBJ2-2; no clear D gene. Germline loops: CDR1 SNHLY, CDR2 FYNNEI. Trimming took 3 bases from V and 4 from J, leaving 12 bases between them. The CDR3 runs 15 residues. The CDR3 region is CASSDTVLITGELFF. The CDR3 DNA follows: TGTGCCAGCAGTGATACGGTCCTTATCACCGGGGAGCTGTTTTTT. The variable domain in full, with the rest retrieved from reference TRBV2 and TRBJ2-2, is EPEVTQTPSHQVTQMGQEVILRCVPISNHLYFYWYRQILGQKVEFLVSFYNNEISEKSEIFDDQFSVERPDGSNFTLKIRSTKLEDSAMYFCASSDTVLITGELFFGEGSRLTVL.

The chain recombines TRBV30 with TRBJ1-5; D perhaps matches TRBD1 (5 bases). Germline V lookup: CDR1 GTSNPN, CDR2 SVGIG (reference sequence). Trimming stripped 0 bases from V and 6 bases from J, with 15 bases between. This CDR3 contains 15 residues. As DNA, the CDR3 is TGTGCCTGGAGTGTGTCAGGGAGGAAGGGTCAGCCCCAGCATTTT. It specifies CAWSVSGRKGQPQHF.